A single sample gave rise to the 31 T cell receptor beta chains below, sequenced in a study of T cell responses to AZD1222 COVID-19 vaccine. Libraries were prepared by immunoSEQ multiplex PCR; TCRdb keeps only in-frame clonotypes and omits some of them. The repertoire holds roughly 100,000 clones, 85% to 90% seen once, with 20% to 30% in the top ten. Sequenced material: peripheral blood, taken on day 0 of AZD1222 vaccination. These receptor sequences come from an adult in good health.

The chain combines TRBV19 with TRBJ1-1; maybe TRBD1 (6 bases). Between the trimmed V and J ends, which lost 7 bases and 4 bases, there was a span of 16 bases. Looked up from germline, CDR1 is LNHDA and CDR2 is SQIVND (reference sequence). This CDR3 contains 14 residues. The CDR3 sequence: CASIDQGTVTEAFF. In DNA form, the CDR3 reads TGTGCCAGTATAGATCAGGGGACGGTCACTGAAGCTTTCTTT.

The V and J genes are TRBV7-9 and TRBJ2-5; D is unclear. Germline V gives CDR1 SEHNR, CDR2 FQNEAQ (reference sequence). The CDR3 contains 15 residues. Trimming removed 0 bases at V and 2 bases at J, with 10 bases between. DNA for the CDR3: TGTGCCAGCAGCTTAGCGTCTACAGCTCAAGAGACCCAGTACTTC. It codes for CASSLASTAQETQYF.

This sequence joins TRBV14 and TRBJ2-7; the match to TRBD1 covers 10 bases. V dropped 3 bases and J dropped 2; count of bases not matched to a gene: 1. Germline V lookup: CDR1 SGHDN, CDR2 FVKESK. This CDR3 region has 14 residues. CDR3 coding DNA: TGTGCCAGCAGCCACGGACAGGGGGCCTACGAGCAGTACTTC. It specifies CASSHGQGAYEQYF.

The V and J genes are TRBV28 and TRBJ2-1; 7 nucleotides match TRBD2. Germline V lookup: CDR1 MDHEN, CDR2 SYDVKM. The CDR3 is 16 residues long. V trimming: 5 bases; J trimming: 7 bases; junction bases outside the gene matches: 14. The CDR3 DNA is TGTGCCAGCAGTCTCCTGGGGGAGGGTGTGGGGAATGAGCAGTTCTTC. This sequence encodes CASSLLGEGVGNEQFF.

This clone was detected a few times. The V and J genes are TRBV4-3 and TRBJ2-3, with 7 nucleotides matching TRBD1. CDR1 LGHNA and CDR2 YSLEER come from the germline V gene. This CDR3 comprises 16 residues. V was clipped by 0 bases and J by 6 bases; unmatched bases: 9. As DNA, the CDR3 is TGCGCCAGCAGCCAAGATGCGGGCAGGGGGTCGGATACGCAGTATTTT. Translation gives CASSQDAGRGSDTQYF.

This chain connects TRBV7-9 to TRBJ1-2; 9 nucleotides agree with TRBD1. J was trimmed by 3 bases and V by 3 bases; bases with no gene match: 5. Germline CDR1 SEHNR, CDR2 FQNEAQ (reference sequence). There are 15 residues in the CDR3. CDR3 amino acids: CASSFGTGIDYGYTF. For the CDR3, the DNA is TGTGCCAGCAGCTTCGGGACAGGGATTGACTATGGCTACACCTTC.

The CDR3 bases are TGTGCCAGCAGCTTAAGCAGGGCCCCTGAAGCTTTCTTT. This sequence encodes CASSLSRAPEAFF. The chain links TRBV7-2 to TRBJ1-1; D is perhaps TRBD1 (5 bases). This CDR3 is 13 amino acids long. V was pared by 2 bases and J by 6 bases, with 10 bases between. Germline values: CDR1 SGHTA, CDR2 FQGNSA.

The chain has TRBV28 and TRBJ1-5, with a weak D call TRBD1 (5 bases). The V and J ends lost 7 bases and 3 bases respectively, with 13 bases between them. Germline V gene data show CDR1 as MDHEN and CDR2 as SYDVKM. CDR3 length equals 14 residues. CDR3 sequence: CASIPGTVNQPQHF. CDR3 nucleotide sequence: TGTGCCAGCATACCCGGGACCGTCAATCAGCCCCAGCATTTT.

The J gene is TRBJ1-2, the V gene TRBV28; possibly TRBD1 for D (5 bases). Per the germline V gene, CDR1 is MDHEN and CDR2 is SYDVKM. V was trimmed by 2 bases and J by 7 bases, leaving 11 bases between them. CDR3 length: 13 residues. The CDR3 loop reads CASSLGDGAGYTF. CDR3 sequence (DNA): TGTGCCAGCAGTTTAGGCGATGGGGCTGGCTACACCTTC.

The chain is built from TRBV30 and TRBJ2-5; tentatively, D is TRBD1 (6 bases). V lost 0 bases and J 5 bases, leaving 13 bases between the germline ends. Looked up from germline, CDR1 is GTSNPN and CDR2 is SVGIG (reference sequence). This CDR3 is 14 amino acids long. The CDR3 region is CAWSVGGPRETQYF. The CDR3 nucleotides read TGTGCCTGGAGTGTAGGGGGACCCCGGGAGACCCAGTACTTC. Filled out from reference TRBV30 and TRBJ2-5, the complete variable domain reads SQTIHQWPATLVQPVGSPLSLECTVEGTSNPNLYWYRQAAGRGLQLLFYSVGIGQISSEVPQNLSASRPQDRQFILSSKKLLLSDSGFYLCAWSVGGPRETQYFGPGTRLLVL.

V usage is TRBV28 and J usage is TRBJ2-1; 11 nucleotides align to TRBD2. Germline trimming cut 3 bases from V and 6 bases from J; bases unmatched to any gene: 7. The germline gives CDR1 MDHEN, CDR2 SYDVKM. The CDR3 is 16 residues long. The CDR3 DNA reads TGTGCCAGCAGTTTTAAGACTAGCGGGACCTTCAATGAGCAGTTCTTC. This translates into CASSFKTSGTFNEQFF.

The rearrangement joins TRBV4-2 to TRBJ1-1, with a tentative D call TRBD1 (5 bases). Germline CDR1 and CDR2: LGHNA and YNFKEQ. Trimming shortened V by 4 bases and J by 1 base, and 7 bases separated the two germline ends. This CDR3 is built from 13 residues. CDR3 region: CASSRDRNTEAFF. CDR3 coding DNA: TGTGCCAGCAGCCGTGACAGGAACACTGAAGCTTTCTTT.

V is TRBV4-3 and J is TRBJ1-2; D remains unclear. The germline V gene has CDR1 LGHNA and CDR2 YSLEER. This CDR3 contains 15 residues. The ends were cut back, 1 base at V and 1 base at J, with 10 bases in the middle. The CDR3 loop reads CASSQGMTSNYGYTF. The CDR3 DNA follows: TGCGCCAGCAGCCAAGGCATGACAAGTAACTATGGCTACACCTTC.

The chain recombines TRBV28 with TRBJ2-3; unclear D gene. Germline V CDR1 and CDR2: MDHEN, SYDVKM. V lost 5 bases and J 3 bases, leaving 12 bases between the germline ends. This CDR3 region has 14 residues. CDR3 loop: CASSPPGGTDTQYF. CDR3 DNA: TGTGCCAGCAGTCCGCCCGGCGGTACAGATACGCAGTATTTT.

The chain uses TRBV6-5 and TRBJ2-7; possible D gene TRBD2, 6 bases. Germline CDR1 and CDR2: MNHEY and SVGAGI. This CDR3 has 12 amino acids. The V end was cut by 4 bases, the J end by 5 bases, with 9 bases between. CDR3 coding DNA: TGTGCCAGCAGTTGGGGGGAGAACGAGCAGTACTTC. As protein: CASSWGENEQYF.

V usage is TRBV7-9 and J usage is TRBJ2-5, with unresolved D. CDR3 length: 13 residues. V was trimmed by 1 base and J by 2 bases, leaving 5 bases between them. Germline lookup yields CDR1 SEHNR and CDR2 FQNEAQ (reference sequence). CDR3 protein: CASSLGGQETQYF. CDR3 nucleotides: TGTGCCAGCAGCTTAGGAGGTCAAGAGACCCAGTACTTC.

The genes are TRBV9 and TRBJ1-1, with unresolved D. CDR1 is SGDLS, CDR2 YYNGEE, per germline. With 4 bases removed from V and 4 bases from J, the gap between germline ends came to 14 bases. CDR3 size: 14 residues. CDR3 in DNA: TGTGCCAGCAGCTCGGGCCTGGTTGCCACTGAAGCTTTCTTT. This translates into CASSSGLVATEAFF.

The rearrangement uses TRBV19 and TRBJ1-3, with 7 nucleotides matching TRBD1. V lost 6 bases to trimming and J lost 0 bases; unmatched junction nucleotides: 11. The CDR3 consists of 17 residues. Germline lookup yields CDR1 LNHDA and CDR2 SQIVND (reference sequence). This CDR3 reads CASRPGQTTTSGNTIYF. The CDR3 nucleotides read TGTGCCAGTAGACCGGGACAGACAACCACCTCTGGAAACACCATATATTTT.

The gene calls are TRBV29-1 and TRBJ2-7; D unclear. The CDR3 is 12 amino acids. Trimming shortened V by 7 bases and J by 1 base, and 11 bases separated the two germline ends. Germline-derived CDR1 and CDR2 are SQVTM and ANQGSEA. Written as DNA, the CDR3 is TGCAGCGGTGGGCCCACGTCCTACGAGCAGTACTTC. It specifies CSGGPTSYEQYF.

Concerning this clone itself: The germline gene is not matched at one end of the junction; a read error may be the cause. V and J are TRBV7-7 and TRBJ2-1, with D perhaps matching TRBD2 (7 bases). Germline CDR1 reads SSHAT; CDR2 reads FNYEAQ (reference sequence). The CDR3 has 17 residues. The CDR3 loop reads CASSLGHAGAPYNEQFF. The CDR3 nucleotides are TGTGCTAGCAGCTTAGGGCATGCGGGGGCCCCCTACAATGAGCAGTTCTTC.

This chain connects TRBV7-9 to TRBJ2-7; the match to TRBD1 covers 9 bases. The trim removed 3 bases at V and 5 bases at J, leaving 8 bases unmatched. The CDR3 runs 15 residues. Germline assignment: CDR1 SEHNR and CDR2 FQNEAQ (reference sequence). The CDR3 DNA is TGTGCCAGCAGCTTCAAAGCCGGGACAGGGAACGAGCAGTACTTC. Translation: CASSFKAGTGNEQYF.

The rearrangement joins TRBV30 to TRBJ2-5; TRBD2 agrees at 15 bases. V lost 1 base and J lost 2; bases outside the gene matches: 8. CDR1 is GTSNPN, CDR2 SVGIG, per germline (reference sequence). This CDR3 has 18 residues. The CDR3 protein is CAWSDGGLAGGRQETQYF. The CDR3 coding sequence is TGTGCCTGGAGTGACGGTGGACTAGCGGGAGGGAGGCAAGAGACCCAGTACTTC. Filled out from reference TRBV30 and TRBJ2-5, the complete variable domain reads SQTIHQWPATLVQPVGSPLSLECTVEGTSNPNLYWYRQAAGRGLQLLFYSVGIGQISSEVPQNLSASRPQDRQFILSSKKLLLSDSGFYLCAWSDGGLAGGRQETQYFGPGTRLLVL.

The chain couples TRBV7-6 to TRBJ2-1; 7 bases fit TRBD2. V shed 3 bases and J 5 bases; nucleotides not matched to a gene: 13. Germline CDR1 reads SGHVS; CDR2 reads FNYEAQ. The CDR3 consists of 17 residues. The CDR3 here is CASSLGVVSGVNNEQFF. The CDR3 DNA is TGTGCCAGCAGCTTGGGCGTAGTCAGCGGGGTTAACAATGAGCAGTTCTTC.

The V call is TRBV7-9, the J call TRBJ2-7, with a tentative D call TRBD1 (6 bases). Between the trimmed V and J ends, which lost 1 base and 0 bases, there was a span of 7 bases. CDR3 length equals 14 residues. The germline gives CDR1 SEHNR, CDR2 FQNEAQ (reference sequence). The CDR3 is CASSLDRVSYEQYF. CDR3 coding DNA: TGTGCCAGCAGCTTAGACAGGGTCTCCTACGAGCAGTACTTC. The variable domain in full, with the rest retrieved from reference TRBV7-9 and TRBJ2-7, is DTGVSQNPRHKITKRGQNVTFRCDPISEHNRLYWYRQTLGQGPEFLTYFQNEAQLEKSRLLSDRFSAERPKGSFSTLEIQRTEQGDSAMYLCASSLDRVSYEQYFGPGTRLTVT.

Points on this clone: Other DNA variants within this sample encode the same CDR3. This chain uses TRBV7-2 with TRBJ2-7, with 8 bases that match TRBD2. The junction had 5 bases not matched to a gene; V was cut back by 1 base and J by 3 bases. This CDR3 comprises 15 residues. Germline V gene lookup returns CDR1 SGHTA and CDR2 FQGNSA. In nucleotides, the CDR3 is TGTGCCAGCAGCTTAGGTCGGGAGGGCCTCTACGAGCAGTACTTC. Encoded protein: CASSLGREGLYEQYF.

DNA for the CDR3: TGTGCCAGCAGTTTCGGAGCGCTTTTCTACAATGAGCAGTTCTTC. It encodes CASSFGALFYNEQFF. This chain uses TRBV27 with TRBJ2-1; no clear D gene. Trimming cost V 3 bases and J 3 bases, with 12 bases left between them. The CDR3 totals 15 residues. The V gene's germline CDR1 is MNHEY and CDR2 SMNVEV (reference sequence).

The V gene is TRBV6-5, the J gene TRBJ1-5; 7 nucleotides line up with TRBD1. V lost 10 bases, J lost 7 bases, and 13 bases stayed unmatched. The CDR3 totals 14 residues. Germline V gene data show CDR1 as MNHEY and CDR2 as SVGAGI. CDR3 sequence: CATRQGGLGQPQHF. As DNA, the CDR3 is TGTGCCACCCGTCAGGGGGGCCTTGGGCAGCCCCAGCATTTT.

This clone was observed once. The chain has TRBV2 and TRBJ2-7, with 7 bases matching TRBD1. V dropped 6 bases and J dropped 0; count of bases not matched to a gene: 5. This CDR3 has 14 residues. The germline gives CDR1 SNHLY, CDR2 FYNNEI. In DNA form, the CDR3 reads TGTGCCAGCAGGCAAGGACAGGCCTCCTACGAGCAGTACTTC. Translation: CASRQGQASYEQYF.

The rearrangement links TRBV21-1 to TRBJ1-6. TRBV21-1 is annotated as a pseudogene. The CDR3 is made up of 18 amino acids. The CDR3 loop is CASSKTINEQLGGSPLHF. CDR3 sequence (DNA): TGTGCCAGCAGCAAAACCATTAATGAACAGCTTGGGGGTTCACCCCTCCACTTT.

The DNA of the CDR3 is TGTGCCAGTAACCTAACGCCGCAGGGGTCATCTTCACCCCTCCACTTT. This encodes CASNLTPQGSSSPLHF. The V call is TRBV19, the J call TRBJ1-6; TRBD1 is a possible D gene (6 bases). Trimming stripped 7 bases from V and 9 bases from J, with 22 bases between. The CDR3 is 16 residues long. Looked up from germline, CDR1 is LNHDA and CDR2 is SQIVND (reference sequence).

The chain's CDR3 is CSVEGLGFYEQYF. CDR3 nucleotide sequence: TGCAGCGTTGAGGGGCTAGGCTTCTACGAGCAGTACTTC. The rearrangement links TRBV29-1 to TRBJ2-7, with D maybe TRBD1 (5 bases). The CDR3 is 13 amino acids. Trimming removed 3 bases at V and 3 bases at J, with 12 bases between. Germline loops: CDR1 SQVTM, CDR2 ANQGSEA.